A selection of T cell receptor beta chains follows, all from one sample in a study of blood T cell repertoires in COVID-19. Profiling relied on immunoSEQ multiplex PCR, and the TCRdb table lists in-frame clones only, not all of them. The sample carries about 52,000 clones, roughly 82% recorded once. The sample was peripheral blood. All receptors come from a woman over 75 with acute or convalescent COVID-19. The CDR3 runs from the conserved cysteine through the conserved F or W. The order of the fields is CDR3 protein, CDR3 DNA, D gene, V gene, clone size, J gene. D genes are given only for firm matches. Rows give clone size only sometimes, using once, few, many, or a class for an expanded clone.

CASRGEGYNEQFF,TGTGCCAGCAGGGGGGAGGGCTACAATGAGCAGTTCTTC,TRBD2,TRBV4-2,few,TRBJ2-1
CATSDSRAGDTQYF,TGTGCCACCAGTGATTCGAGGGCGGGCGATACGCAGTATTTT,-,TRBV24-1,-,TRBJ2-3
CASSVETYEQYF,TGTGCCAGCAGTGTCGAGACCTACGAGCAGTACTTC,-,TRBV28,-,TRBJ2-7
CASSPVVLRGQREQFF,TGTGCCAGCAGCCCCGTGGTGTTGCGGGGCCAACGGGAGCAGTTCTTC,-,TRBV7-8,-,TRBJ2-1
CASSSRVAGELFF,TGTGCCAGCAGTTCCAGGGTGGCCGGGGAGCTGTTTTTT,-,TRBV2,-,TRBJ2-2
CASSLVPGVYYGYTF,TGTGCCAGCAGCTTAGTACCAGGGGTGTACTATGGCTACACCTTC,-,TRBV7-2,-,TRBJ1-2
CASSPRTGSYGYTF,TGTGCCAGCTCACCTCGGACAGGGTCCTATGGCTACACCTTC,TRBD1,TRBV18,-,TRBJ1-2
CASSFQGMGSNTEAFF,TGTGCCAGCAGCTTTCAAGGAATGGGCTCGAACACTGAAGCTTTCTTT,-,TRBV11-2,-,TRBJ1-1
CASSLWGGNTEAFF,TGTGCCAGCAGTTTGTGGGGGGGGAACACTGAAGCTTTCTTT,-,TRBV28,-,TRBJ1-1
CASSQRWGGADGYTF,TGTGCCAGCAGCCAAAGATGGGGGGGGGCGGATGGCTACACCTTC,-,TRBV4-2,-,TRBJ1-2
CASSPLSGFQETQYF,TGTGCCAGCAGCCCCTTAAGCGGCTTTCAAGAGACCCAGTACTTC,-,TRBV2,-,TRBJ2-5
CASSGDRKWALDTQYF,TGCGCCAGCAGTGGCGATAGGAAGTGGGCATTGGATACGCAGTATTTT,-,TRBV10-1,-,TRBJ2-3
CATETSGRDEQFF,TGTGCCACCGAGACTAGCGGGAGGGATGAGCAGTTCTTC,TRBD2,TRBV6-6,-,TRBJ2-1
CASSQAGLATDTQYF,TGTGCCAGCAGCCAAGCCGGACTAGCAACAGATACGCAGTATTTT,TRBD2,TRBV14,-,TRBJ2-3
CASSQARSPLHF,TGTGCCAGCAGCCAAGCCCGGTCACCCCTCCACTTT,-,TRBV14,-,TRBJ1-6
CASSVGFEGREKLFF,TGTGCCAGCAGCGTAGGGTTCGAGGGTCGTGAAAAACTGTTTTTT,-,TRBV9,-,TRBJ1-4
CASTRRGYRGEKLFF,TGTGCCAGCACCAGACGCGGATACCGGGGGGAAAAACTGTTTTTT,-,TRBV2,-,TRBJ1-4
CSASTSGRNYNEQFF,TGCAGTGCTAGTACTAGCGGGAGGAACTACAATGAGCAGTTCTTC,TRBD2,TRBV20-1,-,TRBJ2-1
CASSQWPGQGGGYTF,TGTGCCAGCAGCCAATGGCCCGGACAGGGTGGAGGCTACACCTTC,TRBD1,TRBV3-1/TRBV3-2,-,TRBJ1-2
CAISEPPGLGNTGELFF,TGTGCCATCAGTGAGCCTCCGGGACTAGGAAACACCGGGGAGCTGTTTTTT,TRBD2,TRBV10-3,-,TRBJ2-2
CSASSQRGDTDTQYF,TGCAGTGCTAGTTCTCAGCGGGGGGACACAGATACGCAGTATTTT,TRBD2,TRBV20-1,-,TRBJ2-3
CAISPKGEGYGYTF,TGTGCCATCAGTCCGAAGGGGGAGGGCTATGGCTACACCTTC,-,TRBV10-3,-,TRBJ1-2
CASSLVASGGAGELFF,TGTGCCAGCAGCTTAGTCGCGAGCGGGGGGGCCGGGGAGCTGTTTTTT,TRBD2,TRBV7-2,-,TRBJ2-2